Following are 28 T cell receptor beta chains from one sample sequenced in a study of response to subunit inactivated influenza vaccine. TCRdb used MiXCR to reprocess the RT-PCR reads, holding one entry per CDR3 protein. The table includes hundreds of thousands of distinct CDR3 sequences, approximately 7.7% detected once. The source was PBMCs from blood, collected approximately 25 months after vaccination. The receptor set was obtained from a man aged 45 to 70 who received an inactivated influenza vaccine.

V and J are TRBV18 and TRBJ2-7; D is uncertain. CDR3 length: 13 residues. The ends were cut back, 5 bases at V and 7 bases at J, with 15 bases in the middle. CDR1 and CDR2 (germline): KGHSH, LQKENI. DNA for the CDR3: TGTGCCAGCTCATCGATCCCTAGGGTGGAGCAGTACTTC. Protein product: CASSSIPRVEQYF.

V usage is TRBV20-1 and J usage is TRBJ2-7; D unclear. Germline values: CDR1 DFQATT, CDR2 SNEGSKA (reference sequence). V shed 0 bases and J shed 4 bases, with 7 bases lying between them. The CDR3 consists of 12 residues. The CDR3 protein is CSARDPEYEQYF. CDR3 in DNA: TGCAGTGCTAGAGATCCCGAGTACGAGCAGTACTTC.

The chain combines TRBV29-1 with TRBJ2-2; 8 bases align to TRBD2. CDR1 is SQVTM and CDR2 is ANQGSEA in the germline V gene. The CDR3 spans 12 residues. V lost 8 bases to trimming and J lost 7 bases; unmatched junction nucleotides: 6. The CDR3 coding sequence is TGCAGCTCCCAGCGGGAGCACGGGGAGCTGTTTTTT. It encodes CSSQREHGELFF.

This clonotype was picked up many times. The CDR3 spells CASRRDSRQETQYF. CDR3 in DNA: TGTGCCAGCAGGAGGGACAGTCGCCAAGAGACCCAGTACTTC. This chain joins TRBV5-5 and TRBJ2-5, with TRBD1 matching over 7 bases. There are 14 residues in the CDR3. Per the germline V gene, CDR1 is SGHKS and CDR2 is YYEKEE (reference sequence). Trimming took 5 bases from V and 1 from J; bases not matched to a gene: 5. The complete variable domain, with remaining parts taken from reference TRBV5-5 and TRBJ2-5, reads DAGVTQSPTHLIKTRGQQVTLRCSPISGHKSVSWYQQVLGQGPQFIFQYYEKEERGRGNFPDRFSARQFPNYSSELNVNALLLGDSALYLCASRRDSRQETQYFGPGTRLLVL.

There are a few counts of this clonotype. The rearrangement uses TRBV6-2 or TRBV6-3 and TRBJ2-3, with TRBD2 matching 7 bases. The CDR3 covers 15 residues. The V and J ends lost 5 bases and 2 bases, in that order; junction bases with no gene match: 7. Germline V CDR1 and CDR2: MNHEY, SVGEGT. CDR3 amino acids: CASSSRRGYTDTQYF. Written as DNA, the CDR3 is TGTGCCAGCAGTAGCCGGCGGGGGTACACAGATACGCAGTATTTT.

Many counts were recorded for this clonotype. This chain joins TRBV5-6 and TRBJ2-7; 14 bases fit TRBD2. The CDR3 has 15 residues. Germline V gene data show CDR1 as SGHDT and CDR2 as YYEEEE. V lost 3 bases, J lost 4 bases, and 3 bases stayed unmatched. The CDR3 DNA reads TGTGCCAGCAGCTGGCGGACTAGCGGGGGGTACGAGCAGTACTTC. It encodes CASSWRTSGGYEQYF.

This clonotype came up many times. The chain carries TRBV20-1 and TRBJ2-4, with 8 nucleotides matching TRBD2. With 1 base clipped from V and 9 bases from J, the junction kept 8 bases outside the gene matches. The CDR3 is 14 amino acids. The germline V gene encodes CDR1 DFQATT and CDR2 SNEGSKA (reference sequence). DNA for the CDR3: TGCAGTGCTAGAGCCGGGACTAGAAATCCCATTCAGTACTTC. Translating it yields CSARAGTRNPIQYF.

This clonotype was detected a few times. The V gene is TRBV4-1, the J gene TRBJ2-2; D call uncertain. The germline V and J ends were trimmed by 0 bases and 6 bases, with 14 bases remaining between them. Looked up from germline, CDR1 is MGHRA and CDR2 is YSYEKL. CDR3 length: 16 amino acids. DNA for the CDR3: TGCGCCAGCAGCCAAGATCTGGGCTTGTCCCCCGGGGAGCTGTTTTTT. Encoded protein: CASSQDLGLSPGELFF.

This clonotype has a handful of counts. The chain joins TRBV7-6 to TRBJ2-1; unclear D gene. Germline V lookup: CDR1 SGHVS, CDR2 FNYEAQ. The CDR3 is 14 amino acids. V lost 5 bases, J lost 5 bases, and 13 bases lay in between. CDR3 amino acids: CASSPSLHHNEQFF. CDR3 bases: TGTGCCAGCAGCCCGTCGCTACACCACAATGAGCAGTTCTTC.

This clonotype showed up many times. The chain couples TRBV28 to TRBJ2-7; TRBD1 agrees at 8 bases. The germline CDR1 and CDR2 sequences are MDHEN and SYDVKM. The CDR3 consists of 15 residues. The trim removed 6 bases at V and 4 bases at J, leaving 11 bases unmatched. CDR3 DNA: TGTGCCAGCAGCCTCACCGGGACAGGAGTATACGAGCAGTACTTC. Amino acids: CASSLTGTGVYEQYF.

This clonotype was counted at least ten times. CDR3 loop: CASSPGLGANVLTF. CDR3 bases: TGTGCCAGCAGTCCAGGGCTAGGGGCCAACGTCCTGACTTTC. The chain recombines TRBV2 with TRBJ2-6; possible D gene TRBD1, 5 bases. Germline values: CDR1 SNHLY, CDR2 FYNNEI. The CDR3 has 14 residues. V gave up 5 bases and J gave up 4 bases, with 9 bases separating them.

The table lists this clonotype with a few counts. This sequence joins TRBV7-9 and TRBJ2-7; D perhaps matches TRBD2 (5 bases). Germline V gene data show CDR1 as SEHNR and CDR2 as FQNEAQ (reference sequence). CDR3 size: 14 residues. Deletions cut 1 base from V and 6 bases from J, with 13 bases between. This chain's CDR3 is CASSLVGKSGEQYF. The CDR3 DNA is TGTGCCAGCAGCTTAGTCGGGAAGAGCGGCGAGCAGTACTTC.

This clonotype was seen only a few times. The CDR3 protein is CASSLSTAEKLFF. DNA of the CDR3: TGTGCCAGCAGCTTAAGTACCGCGGAAAAACTGTTTTTT. This chain joins TRBV7-9 and TRBJ1-4; D ambiguous. The V end lost 2 bases, the J end lost 8 bases, and 9 bases lay between the germline ends. The CDR3 has 13 residues. CDR1 SEHNR and CDR2 FQNEAQ come from the germline V gene (reference sequence). Together with reference TRBV7-9 and TRBJ1-4, the CDR3 gives the full variable domain: DTGVSQNPRHKITKRGQNVTFRCDPISEHNRLYWYRQTLGQGPEFLTYFQNEAQLEKSRLLSDRFSAERPKGSFSTLEIQRTEQGDSAMYLCASSLSTAEKLFFGSGTQLSVL.

The CDR3, as DNA: TGTGCCAGCAGCCTGGACAGCCACCGATATGAGCAGTTCTTC. The encoded protein is CASSLDSHRYEQFF. The rearrangement links TRBV6-1 to TRBJ2-1, with D perhaps TRBD1 (6 bases). V lost 6 bases and J 8 bases, leaving 17 bases between the germline ends. From germline, CDR1 is MNHNS and CDR2 SASEGT. The CDR3 spans 14 residues.

This clonotype was recorded a few times. Relative to the germline gene, one junction end is altered; a read error may explain this. The J gene is TRBJ1-1, the V gene TRBV14; D gene ambiguous. Germline V gene data show CDR1 as SGHDN and CDR2 as FVKESK. CDR3 size: 15 residues. DNA of the CDR3: TGTCCCAGCAGCCAAGGGAGAACGGCCAACACTGAAGCTTTCTTT. This translates into CPSSQGRTANTEAFF.

This clonotype is a singleton in its sample. The chain carries TRBV10-3 and TRBJ1-1; D gene ambiguous. Germline lookup yields CDR1 ENHRY and CDR2 SYGVKD. This CDR3 region has 13 residues. V dropped 4 bases and J dropped 4 bases, with 10 bases sitting between them. The CDR3 coding sequence is TGTGCCATCAGTGCGCTGGGGAGCACTGAAGCTTTCTTT. Its protein product is CAISALGSTEAFF.

This clonotype occurred many times. This chain joins TRBV7-9 and TRBJ2-5; either TRBD1 or TRBD2 may fit D (5 bases each). The germline V and J ends were trimmed by 1 base and 7 bases, with 10 bases remaining between them. This CDR3 spans 13 amino acids. Germline CDR1 SEHNR, CDR2 FQNEAQ (reference sequence). The CDR3 here is CASSLEGGGTQYF. Written as DNA, the CDR3 is TGTGCCAGCAGCTTAGAAGGTGGGGGGACCCAGTACTTC.

This clonotype was observed a few times. The CDR3 loop is CASSQEGDFCTDTQYF. CDR3 DNA: TGTGCCAGCAGCCAAGAAGGAGACTTCTGCACAGATACGCAGTATTTT. The rearrangement links TRBV3-1 to TRBJ2-3; D remains unclear. V gave up 0 bases and J gave up 1 base, with 11 bases separating them. Germline assignment: CDR1 LGHDT and CDR2 YNNKEL (reference sequence). The CDR3 runs 16 residues.

This rearrangement joins TRBV12-3 or TRBV12-4 to TRBJ1-5, with 7 positions matching TRBD1. The CDR3 totals 14 residues. The V and J ends lost 7 bases and 5 bases, in that order; junction bases with no gene match: 8. The CDR3 sequence is CASMPTGNHQPQHF. The CDR3 nucleotides read TGTGCCAGCATGCCGACAGGGAATCATCAGCCCCAGCATTTT.

This clonotype was observed a handful of times. The chain joins TRBV4-1 to TRBJ1-1, with D unclear. The CDR3 is 14 residues long. The germline CDR1 and CDR2 sequences are MGHRA and YSYEKL. V lost 0 bases and J lost 5, with 10 bases in between. CDR3 sequence reads: CASSQEARGTEAFF. In DNA form, the CDR3 reads TGCGCCAGCAGCCAAGAAGCTCGGGGAACTGAAGCTTTCTTT.

Only a few counts were recorded for this clonotype. This rearrangement joins TRBV6-2 or TRBV6-3 to TRBJ1-2; 10 bases are a match to TRBD1. V shed 6 bases, J shed 7 bases, and the junction held 8 bases outside the gene matches. This CDR3 comprises 14 residues. CDR1 and CDR2 from the germline V gene are MNHEY and SVGEGT. The DNA of the CDR3 is TGTGCCAGCAGCCGAGGACAGGGGGACGGTGGCTACACCTTC. Translating gives CASSRGQGDGGYTF.

This clonotype has at least ten counts. The chain uses TRBV6-5 and TRBJ1-4; possibly TRBD1 for D (6 bases). Germline V gene data show CDR1 as MNHEY and CDR2 as SVGAGI. Trimming pared 0 bases from V and 5 bases from J, leaving 10 bases between. This CDR3 comprises 15 residues. Here the CDR3 DNA reads TGTGCCAGCAGTTACTCCGGGACAAGGAATGAAAAACTGTTTTTT. Its translation is CASSYSGTRNEKLFF.

This clonotype is a singleton in its sample. This chain joins TRBV19 and TRBJ1-1, with 7 bases aligning to TRBD1. With 6 bases clipped from V and 7 bases from J, the junction kept 8 bases outside the gene matches. CDR1 is LNHDA, CDR2 SQIVND, per germline (reference sequence). The CDR3 is made up of 13 amino acids. CDR3 bases: TGTGCCAGTAGCAGAAGGGGGCTCGGTGAAGCTTTCTTT. Protein: CASSRRGLGEAFF.

The chain couples TRBV5-1 to TRBJ2-5, with TRBD2 as a possible D gene (5 bases). The CDR3 is 15 residues long. Germline-derived CDR1 and CDR2 are SGHRS and YFSETQ. V was clipped by 3 bases and J by 4 bases, with 16 bases between them. In DNA form, the CDR3 reads TGCGCCAGCAGCTCCCGAGGGCAAGGAGGAGAGACCCAGTACTTC. Protein product: CASSSRGQGGETQYF.

In this sample, this clonotype turned up a few times. The V and J genes are TRBV7-6 and TRBJ1-1, with 7 bases aligning to TRBD1. Germline lookup yields CDR1 SGHVS and CDR2 FNYEAQ. J gave up 6 bases and V 4 bases, and 14 bases lay outside the gene matches. The CDR3 contains 16 residues. The CDR3 DNA follows: TGTGCCAGCAGCTCAGGGCCCACTATACAGGGGTCTGAAGCTTTCTTT. It translates to CASSSGPTIQGSEAFF.

This clonotype was counted ten times or more. V is TRBV5-1 and J is TRBJ1-2, with TRBD1 matching 7 bases. The CDR3 consists of 13 residues. In germline, CDR1 is SGHRS, CDR2 YFSETQ. V lost 3 bases to trimming and J lost 4 bases; unmatched junction nucleotides: 3. CDR3 sequence: CASSWGQTYGYTF. CDR3 nucleotide sequence: TGCGCCAGCAGCTGGGGACAGACCTATGGCTACACCTTC.

J is TRBJ2-2 and V is TRBV7-6, with 13 bases identical to TRBD2. CDR1 is SGHVS and CDR2 is FNYEAQ in the germline V gene. The trim removed 2 bases at V and 5 bases at J, leaving 2 bases unmatched. This CDR3 spans 16 amino acids. The CDR3 DNA sequence: TGTGCCAGCAGCTTAACGGGACTAGCGGGAACCGGGGAGCTGTTTTTT. Its protein is CASSLTGLAGTGELFF.

This clonotype has a handful of counts. V and J are TRBV7-8 and TRBJ2-1, with 15 bases fitting TRBD2. This CDR3 contains 20 residues. V was clipped by 0 bases and J by 7 bases; unmatched bases: 13. Per germline, CDR1 SGHVS and CDR2 FQNEAQ. CDR3 region: CASSLALFGTSGGPWNEQFF. DNA for the CDR3: TGTGCCAGCAGCTTAGCGCTTTTTGGGACTAGCGGGGGGCCCTGGAATGAGCAGTTCTTC.